These 9 T cell receptor beta chains share one sample of origin, sequenced in a study of T cell repertoires in cytomegalovirus infection. These receptors have no known antigen. TCRdb used MiXCR to reprocess the reads, holding one entry per CDR3 protein. Here the sample spans around 430,000 distinct CDR3 sequences, 40% to 50% being singletons. The sequenced sample was cultured PBMCs, obtained from culture after CMV antigen stimulation. These receptors were taken from a human donor in good health (CMV status not recorded). Some clones in this sample may be carry-over from other donors' samples.

This clonotype has more than one count but fewer than ten. The J gene is TRBJ1-4, the V gene TRBV28; no reliable D call. CDR1 MDHEN and CDR2 SYDVKM come from the germline V gene. The ends were cut back, 4 bases at V and 2 bases at J, with 17 bases in the middle. The CDR3 runs 17 residues. The CDR3 spells CASSSDLRKATNEKLFF. As DNA, the CDR3 is TGTGCCAGCAGTTCCGACCTAAGGAAGGCGACTAATGAAAAACTGTTTTTT.

The rearrangement links TRBV28 to TRBJ2-3; TRBD2 aligns across 7 bases. The V gene end was trimmed by 6 bases and the J gene end by 5 bases; junction bases not matched to a gene: 11. The CDR3 sequence is 15 residues long. Per the germline V gene, CDR1 is MDHEN and CDR2 is SYDVKM. The CDR3 reads CASSRTSAVGDTQYF. The CDR3, as DNA: TGTGCCAGCAGCCGTACTAGCGCCGTCGGAGATACGCAGTATTTT.

This clonotype was detected a few times. The rearrangement joins TRBV7-2 to TRBJ1-5; TRBD1 matches 7 bases. V dropped 5 bases and J dropped 8; count of bases not matched to a gene: 6. Per germline, CDR1 SGHTA and CDR2 FQGNSA. This CDR3 has 13 residues. CDR3 coding DNA: TGTGCCAGCAGCGGAGACAGGGCGGAGCCCCAGCATTTT. Protein: CASSGDRAEPQHF.

This clonotype was picked up a small number of times. An end of the junction differs from the germline gene, which may be a read error. The gene calls are TRBV4-1 and TRBJ1-5, with 8 bases fitting TRBD1. This CDR3 has 16 amino acids. The germline gives CDR1 MGHRA, CDR2 YSYEKL. Here the CDR3 reads CASSQEQGGLNQPQHF. CDR3 nucleotides: TGTGCCAGCAGCCAAGAACAGGGGGGTCTCAATCAGCCCCAGCATTTT.

This chain joins TRBV6-6 and TRBJ1-2; weak D call: TRBD1 (5 bases). Trimming cost V 6 bases and J 4 bases, with 12 bases left between them. This CDR3 region has 13 residues. Germline loops: CDR1 MNHNY, CDR2 SVGAGI (reference sequence). The CDR3 protein is CASRPGTGYGYTF. The DNA of the CDR3 is TGTGCCAGCAGACCAGGGACGGGCTATGGCTACACCTTC.

This clonotype was picked up a small number of times. The chain combines TRBV7-8 with TRBJ2-5, with a tentative D call TRBD2 (7 bases). The germline V gene encodes CDR1 SGHVS and CDR2 FQNEAQ. V was pared by 6 bases and J by 4 bases, with 21 bases between. This CDR3 has 16 amino acids. DNA for the CDR3: TGTGCCAGCAGTCAAGGGAGGGGCAGGGGAGGAGAGACCCAGTACTTC. Its protein product is CASSQGRGRGGETQYF.

This chain uses TRBV4-2 with TRBJ1-6; a possible D gene is TRBD1 (5 bases). Germline CDR1 LGHNA, CDR2 YNFKEQ. The CDR3 is made up of 17 amino acids. V was cut by 3 bases and J by 5 bases, with 17 bases left in between. This CDR3 reads CASSHYNRQLNNSPLHF. For the CDR3, the DNA is TGTGCCAGCAGCCACTACAACAGACAGCTAAATAATTCACCCCTCCACTTT.

This clonotype was found a few times. The genes are TRBV7-2 and TRBJ2-3, with D perhaps TRBD2 (5 bases). V gave up 5 bases and J gave up 6 bases, with 15 bases separating them. From germline, CDR1 is SGHTA and CDR2 FQGNSA. The CDR3 extends over 14 amino acids. The CDR3 DNA reads as TGTGCCAGCAGCCGAACTAGTCCAGAGGATACGCAGTATTTT. This gives the protein CASSRTSPEDTQYF.

This clonotype occurred a few times. CDR3 sequence (DNA): TGTGCCAGCAGCCCCTGGATTCAACAAGAGACCCAGTACTTC. This codes for CASSPWIQQETQYF. V usage is TRBV5-6 and J usage is TRBJ2-5; D ambiguous. The CDR3 has 14 amino acids. The germline V gene has CDR1 SGHDT and CDR2 YYEEEE. Trimming shortened V by 4 bases and J by 2 bases, and 12 bases separated the two germline ends.